The T cell receptor beta chain described here comes from a study of beta chain features in type 1 diabetes. Study-wide results and caveats: The question of HLA type influencing TCRB rearrangement was one that remained unresolved here.

As for this clone: The antigen remains unidentified.

Reverse transcribing all isolated RNA meant expressed TCRB transcripts were sequenced. Some clones are missing from TCRdb's copy, which holds only in-frame ones; the method was immunoSEQ multiplex PCR. The data contain hundreds of thousands of clones, roughly 30% of them singletons. This CDR3 is built from 16 residues. V was pared by 5 bases and J by 7 bases, with 8 bases of the junction left unmatched. Germline V CDR1 and CDR2: GTSNPN, SVGIG (reference sequence). V and J are TRBV30 and TRBJ2-1; 16 bases fit TRBD2. This receptor was taken from a man in his late teens or twenties in good health. Specimen: naive CD4+ T cells from blood. CDR3 in amino acids: CAWADRGLAGGNEQFF. The CDR3 DNA reads as TGTGCCTGGGCGGACAGGGGACTAGCGGGAGGGAATGAGCAGTTCTTC.